These T cell receptor beta chains were read from a single sample in a study of blood T cell repertoires in COVID-19. This table comes from immunoSEQ multiplex PCR, and its TCRdb copy is limited to in-frame clones, with some not included. Here the sample spans some 110,000 clones, approximately 86% being singletons. The sequenced material came from peripheral blood. Receptor source: a human donor in a cohort sampled during active COVID-19. Both conserved end residues are part of each CDR3. The order of the fields is D gene, J gene, clone size, V gene, CDR3 DNA, CDR3 protein. The D gene is left open where the match is weak. The size of a clone is reported for some rows only, either as once, few or many, or as a class for expanded clones.

>NA|TRBJ2-4|NA|TRBV28
TGTGCCAGCAGCCCCAGGGGCCCAAAAAACATTCAGTACTTC
CASSPRGPKNIQYF
>NA|TRBJ2-4|NA|TRBV10-2
TGCGCCAGCAGTGATGGGAGATCCAAAAACATTCAGTACTTC
CASSDGRSKNIQYF
>NA|TRBJ2-2|NA|TRBV5-1
TGCGCCAGCAGTCTAGGTAATAGCGGAGACCTCGCGAACACCGGGGAGCTGTTTTTT
CASSLGNSGDLANTGELFF
>NA|TRBJ1-1|NA|TRBV19
TGTGCCAGTAGTTTCCGGGGCACTGAAGCTTTCTTT
CASSFRGTEAFF
>TRBD2|TRBJ2-7|NA|TRBV2
TGTGCCAGCAGGTACTCTAGCGGGAGGGCCTCCAGCGAGCAGTACTTC
CASRYSSGRASSEQYF
>TRBD2|TRBJ2-1|NA|TRBV19
TGTGCCAGTAGGGGACTAGGTGCCAATGAGCAGTTCTTC
CASRGLGANEQFF
>TRBD1|TRBJ1-2|NA|TRBV5-1
TGCGCCAGCAGCACAGGGGGTGGCCCCTTTGGCTACACCTTC
CASSTGGGPFGYTF
>TRBD1|TRBJ1-2|NA|TRBV29-1
TGCAGCGTTGGCGACAGGGGGCGCGACTATGGCTACACCTTC
CSVGDRGRDYGYTF
>TRBD1|TRBJ1-6|NA|TRBV6-5
TGTGCCAGCAGCAACAGGGGGCAAAATTCACCCCTCCACTTT
CASSNRGQNSPLHF
>NA|TRBJ1-2|NA|TRBV7-9
TGTGCCAGCAGCCGGAGCGCGGCTCTGGACTATGGCTACACCTTC
CASSRSAALDYGYTF
>TRBD2|TRBJ2-4|once|TRBV12-3/TRBV12-4
TGTGCCAGCACCGGGGTCGGGAGGGACATTCAGTACTTC
CASTGVGRDIQYF
>NA|TRBJ1-4|NA|TRBV19
TGTGCCAGTAGCCTGGGAGGGCGGAGTAATGAAAAACTGTTTTTT
CASSLGGRSNEKLFF
>NA|TRBJ1-1|once|TRBV5-6
TGTGCCAGCACCGGGGGGGCGGTGAACACTGAAGCTTTCTTT
CASTGGAVNTEAFF
>TRBD1|TRBJ2-2|NA|TRBV5-1
TGCGCCAGCAGCCAACGGACAGGCCCGAACACCGGGGAGCTGTTTTTT
CASSQRTGPNTGELFF
>NA|TRBJ1-6|NA|TRBV11-2
TGTGCCAGCAGCTTAGATTACCGGGGATCACCCCTCCACTTT
CASSLDYRGSPLHF